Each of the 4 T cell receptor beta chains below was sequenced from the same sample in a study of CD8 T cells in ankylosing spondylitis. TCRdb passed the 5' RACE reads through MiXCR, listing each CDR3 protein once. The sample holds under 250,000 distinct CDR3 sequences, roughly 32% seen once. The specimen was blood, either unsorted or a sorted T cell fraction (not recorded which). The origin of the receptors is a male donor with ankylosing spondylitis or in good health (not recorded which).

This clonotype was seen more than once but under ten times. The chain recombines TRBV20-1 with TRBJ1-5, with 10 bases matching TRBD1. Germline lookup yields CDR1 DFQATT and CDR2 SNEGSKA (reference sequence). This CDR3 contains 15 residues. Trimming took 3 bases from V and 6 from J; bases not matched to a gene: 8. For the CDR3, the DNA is TGCAGTGCTAGGGCCGGGACAGGGGTTATTCAGCCCCAGCATTTT. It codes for CSARAGTGVIQPQHF.

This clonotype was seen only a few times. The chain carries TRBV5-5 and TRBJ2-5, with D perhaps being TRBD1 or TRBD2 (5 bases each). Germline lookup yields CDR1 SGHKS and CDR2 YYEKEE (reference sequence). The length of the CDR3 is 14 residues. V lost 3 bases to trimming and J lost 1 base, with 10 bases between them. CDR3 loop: CASSSRGSQETQYF. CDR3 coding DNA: TGTGCCAGCAGCTCACGGGGCAGCCAAGAGACCCAGTACTTC.

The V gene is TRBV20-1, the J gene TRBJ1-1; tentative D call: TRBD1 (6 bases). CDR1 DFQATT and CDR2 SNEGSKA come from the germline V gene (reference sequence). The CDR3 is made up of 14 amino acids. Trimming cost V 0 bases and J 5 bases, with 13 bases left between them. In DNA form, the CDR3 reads TGCAGTGCTAGAGATGGGGGGCGCGAAACTGAAGCTTTCTTT. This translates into CSARDGGRETEAFF.

CDR3 nucleotide sequence: TGTGCCAGCAGTCCGGGACAGGGGATTGGGGATGAGCAGTTCTTC. It translates to CASSPGQGIGDEQFF. The J gene is TRBJ2-1, the V gene TRBV12-3 or TRBV12-4; 10 bases map to TRBD1. The V gene end was trimmed by 5 bases and the J gene end by 8 bases; junction bases not matched to a gene: 9. CDR3 length: 15 amino acids.